The entry that follows covers one T cell receptor (beta chain) sequence. The antigen is undetermined. Data came from immunoSEQ multiplex PCR; TCRdb stores just in-frame clones and leaves some out. Of approximately 9,500 clones detected, about 80% appear once; the ten largest clones hold 4.8%. These data belong to a study of immune evolution from preneoplasia to lung adenocarcinoma. Overall study results and limits: Clonality was highest in normal lung, lower in later-stage lesions apparently.

Trimming took 1 base from V and 2 from J, leaving 12 bases between them. Looked up from germline, CDR1 is SGHDT and CDR2 is YYEEEE. This CDR3 comprises 15 residues. After pathologic assessment, macro-dissection selected premalignant or tumor cells for extraction. The source material was FFPE minimally invasive lung adenocarcinoma tissue. This TCR derives from a person between 70 and 80 years old with lung adenocarcinoma. This chain uses TRBV5-6 with TRBJ2-5; D call uncertain. CDR3 DNA: TGTGCCAGCAGCTTGTATAGTCCGATTCAAGAGACCCAGTACTTC. Its translation: CASSLYSPIQETQYF.